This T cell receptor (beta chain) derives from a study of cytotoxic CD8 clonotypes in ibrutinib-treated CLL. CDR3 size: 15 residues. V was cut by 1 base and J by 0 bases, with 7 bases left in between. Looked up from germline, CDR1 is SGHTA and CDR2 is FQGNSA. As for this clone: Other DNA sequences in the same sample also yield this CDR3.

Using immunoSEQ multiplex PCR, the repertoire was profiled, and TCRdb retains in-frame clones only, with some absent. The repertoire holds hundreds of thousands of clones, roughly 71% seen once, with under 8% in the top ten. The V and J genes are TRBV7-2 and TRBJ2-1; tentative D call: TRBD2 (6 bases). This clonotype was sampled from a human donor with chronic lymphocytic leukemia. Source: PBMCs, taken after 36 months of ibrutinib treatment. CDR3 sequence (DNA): TGTGCCAGCAGCTTAGGACTAGACTCCTACAATGAGCAGTTCTTC. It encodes CASSLGLDSYNEQFF.